These 10 T cell receptor beta chains were sequenced from one sample in a study of naive and memory T cell subsets. The beta constant-region primer was an equimolar mix of two oligonucleotides covering TRBC1 and TRBC2. Each CDR3 protein gets one entry after TCRdb re-called the UMI-ligation and nested PCR reads with MiXCR. The sample has tens of thousands of distinct CDR3 sequences; over 10% are singletons. The specimen sequenced was central memory CD4+ T cells from blood. The receptors originated from a human donor in good health.

This clonotype came up a few times. The chain couples TRBV7-3 to TRBJ1-1, with D possibly being TRBD1 (5 bases). The CDR3 runs 14 residues. CDR1 SGHTA and CDR2 FQGTGA come from the germline V gene. Trimming took off 5 bases at V and 11 bases at J, with 21 bases between the two ends. CDR3 sequence: CASSPTGYGGNAFF. The DNA for the CDR3 is TGTGCCAGCAGCCCCACGGGTTACGGGGGGAACGCTTTCTTT.

This clonotype has only a few counts. The chain combines TRBV21-1 with TRBJ2-2. TRBV21-1 corresponds to a pseudogene. This CDR3 has 14 residues. The CDR3, as DNA: TGTGCCAGCAGCAAAGCGCTATTGGCCGGGGAGCTGTTTTTT. It encodes CASSKALLAGELFF.

In regard to this clonotype: This sequence may be a read error, since a much larger clone differs from it by one base. Lacking the conserved final phenylalanine or tryptophan, this CDR3 likely reflects a read error. The V and J genes are TRBV5-1 and TRBJ2-1; no clear D. Germline V CDR1 and CDR2: SGHRS, YFSETQ. The germline V and J ends were trimmed by 6 bases and 1 base, with 11 bases remaining between them. CDR3 length equals 14 residues. CDR3 residues: CASTLQVSYNEQFL. CDR3 nucleotides: TGCGCCAGCACCCTCCAGGTTTCCTACAATGAGCAGTTCTTG.

This clonotype showed up many times. The genes are TRBV2 and TRBJ2-7; TRBD1 agrees at 8 bases. The CDR3 length is 13 residues. Unmatched junction bases numbered 5, after V lost 3 bases and J lost 7 bases. The germline V gene has CDR1 SNHLY and CDR2 FYNNEI. CDR3 nucleotides: TGTGCCAGCAGTGATCAGGGGGCGCAAGAGCAGTACTTC. Protein sequence: CASSDQGAQEQYF.

The gene calls are TRBV5-1 and TRBJ2-7; TRBD2 might be the D (5 bases). Trimming left V 0 bases short and J 3 bases short, with 7 bases between. CDR3 length equals 13 residues. From germline, CDR1 is SGHRS and CDR2 YFSETQ. CDR3: CASSLGAGYEQYF. The CDR3 DNA follows: TGCGCCAGCAGCTTGGGTGCGGGCTACGAGCAGTACTTC.

The V call is TRBV4-2, the J call TRBJ1-3; D unresolved. Trimming removed 2 bases at V and 0 bases at J, with 5 bases between. The CDR3 runs to 14 residues. The germline V gene encodes CDR1 LGHNA and CDR2 YNFKEQ. The CDR3 loop reads CASSQTSSGNTIYF. CDR3 nucleotide sequence: TGTGCCAGCAGCCAAACGAGCTCTGGAAACACCATATATTTT.

This clonotype occurred a few times. The chain uses TRBV20-1 and TRBJ1-1; no reliable D call. In germline, CDR1 is DFQATT, CDR2 SNEGSKA (reference sequence). This CDR3 contains 12 residues. Trimming removed 2 bases at V and 6 bases at J, with 10 bases between. CDR3 DNA: TGCAGTGCTAGAAGCAACCAAGCTGAAGCTTTCTTT. It is translated as CSARSNQAEAFF.

In its sample, this clonotype was seen many times. The rearrangement links TRBV12-3 or TRBV12-4 to TRBJ2-1; 9 nucleotides agree with TRBD2. This CDR3 comprises 12 residues. J lost 8 bases, V lost 5 bases, and 1 base had no gene match. In DNA form, the CDR3 reads TGTGCCAGCAGTCCTAGCGGGGATGAGCAGTTCTTC. Protein product: CASSPSGDEQFF.

This clonotype was observed at least ten times. The CDR3 DNA sequence: TGTGCCAGCAGCAAGACAGGGATCGGCAATCAGCCCCAGCATTTT. It specifies CASSKTGIGNQPQHF. The chain combines TRBV12-3 or TRBV12-4 with TRBJ1-5; 7 nucleotides match TRBD1. V was clipped by 6 bases and J by 2 bases; unmatched bases: 7. The length of the CDR3 is 15 residues.

Many counts were recorded for this clonotype. This chain uses TRBV12-3 or TRBV12-4 with TRBJ2-3; a weak D match, TRBD2 (5 bases). The ends were cut back, 5 bases at V and 2 bases at J, with 11 bases in the middle. CDR3 size: 14 residues. The CDR3 reads CASSARRDTDTQYF. In DNA form, the CDR3 reads TGTGCCAGCAGTGCCCGCCGGGACACAGATACGCAGTATTTT.